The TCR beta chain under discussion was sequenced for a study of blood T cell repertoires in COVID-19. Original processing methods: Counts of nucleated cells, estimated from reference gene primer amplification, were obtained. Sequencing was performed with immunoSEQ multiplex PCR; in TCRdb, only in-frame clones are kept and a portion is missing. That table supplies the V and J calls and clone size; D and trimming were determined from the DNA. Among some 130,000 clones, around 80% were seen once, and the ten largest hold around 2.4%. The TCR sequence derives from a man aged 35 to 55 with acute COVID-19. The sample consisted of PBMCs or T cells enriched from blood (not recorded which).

The CDR3 spells CASSPEAGELFF. In DNA, the CDR3 is TGTGCCAGCAGCCCAGAGGCCGGGGAGCTGTTTTTT. This chain connects TRBV5-4 to TRBJ2-2; D is unresolved. The CDR3 contains 12 residues. Germline assignment: CDR1 SGHNT and CDR2 YYREEE (reference sequence). V was cut by 4 bases and J by 6 bases, with 7 bases left in between.